These T cell receptor beta chains were read from a single sample in a study of blood T cell repertoires in COVID-19. The protocol was immunoSEQ multiplex PCR, while the TCRdb copy is restricted to in-frame clones and leaves out a portion. The data show fewer than 50,000 clones, with 84% seen just once and approximately 7.7% held by the top ten. Sequencing was performed on peripheral blood. These receptors all stem from a human donor in a cohort sampled during active COVID-19. CDR3s include the opening cysteine and the closing phenylalanine or tryptophan. D genes are given only for firm matches. Only part of the rows carry a size: once, few, many, or a class if the clone is expanded.

j_call,clone_size,d_call,v_call,cdr3_nt,cdr3_aa
TRBJ2-7,NA,TRBD2,TRBV28,TGTGCCAGCAGTCCCCAAGGAGGCGGGAGGGACGAGCAGTACTTC,CASSPQGGGRDEQYF
TRBJ2-3,NA,NA,TRBV7-9,TGTGCCAGCAGCTTAGATGTCTTTGGCACAGATACGCAGTATTTT,CASSLDVFGTDTQYF
TRBJ2-1,NA,TRBD2,TRBV6-2/TRBV6-3,TGTGCCAGCAGTGGCCAGCGGGAGGGCCTGTATGAGCAGTTCTTC,CASSGQREGLYEQFF
TRBJ2-5,NA,TRBD1,TRBV3-1/TRBV3-2,TGTGCCAGCAGCCAGTTACAGGGGTGGGAGACCCAGTACTTC,CASSQLQGWETQYF
TRBJ1-5,NA,TRBD1,TRBV6-4,TGTGCCAGCAGTGAGCTGACAGGGCTACTCTATAGCAATCAGCCCCAGCATTTT,CASSELTGLLYSNQPQHF
TRBJ2-7,NA,TRBD2,TRBV28,TGTGCCAGCAGCGGAACTAGCGGGTTCTCCTACGAGCAGTACTTC,CASSGTSGFSYEQYF
TRBJ2-7,NA,TRBD2,TRBV6-2/TRBV6-3,TGTGCCAGCAGTTACCTTGGGACTAGCGGGAGGTACGCCTACGAGCAGTACTTC,CASSYLGTSGRYAYEQYF
TRBJ1-5,NA,NA,TRBV10-3,TGTGCCATCAGTATATCAGGGGACCAGCCCCAGCATTTT,CAISISGDQPQHF
TRBJ1-5,NA,NA,TRBV3-1/TRBV3-2,TGTGCCAGCAGCCGGGGGGGGGATCAGCCCCAGCATTTT,CASSRGGDQPQHF
TRBJ2-3,NA,NA,TRBV5-1,TGCGCCAGCAGATCCGCTAGGTTGAGCACAGATACGCAGTATTTT,CASRSARLSTDTQYF
TRBJ1-2,once,NA,TRBV4-3,TGCGCCAGCAGCCAAGTGAGGGGAGGCTATGGCTACACCTTC,CASSQVRGGYGYTF
TRBJ2-6,NA,NA,TRBV15,TGTGCCACCAGCAGAGTCTCCTCTGGGGCCAACGTCCTGACTTTC,CATSRVSSGANVLTF
TRBJ1-2,NA,TRBD1,TRBV19,TGTGCCAGTAGCGATCCGGGACAGGGATCAATCGTCTATGGCTACACCTTC,CASSDPGQGSIVYGYTF
TRBJ2-3,NA,NA,TRBV29-1,TGCAGCGGGGCTCCACTTAGCACAGATACGCAGTATTTT,CSGAPLSTDTQYF
TRBJ1-3,NA,TRBD1,TRBV6-6,TGTGCCAGCAGTTCCCGGGACAGGGGCGGAGGAAACACCATATATTTT,CASSSRDRGGGNTIYF
TRBJ1-2,NA,NA,TRBV3-1/TRBV3-2,TGTGCCAGCAGCCAGGGGGCGGCTAACTATGGCTACACCTTC,CASSQGAANYGYTF
TRBJ1-3,NA,TRBD1,TRBV7-2,TGTGCCAGCAGCCGGGACAGGGGGCAGGGAAACACCATATATTTT,CASSRDRGQGNTIYF
TRBJ2-1,NA,TRBD2,TRBV29-1,TGCAGCGTCGAACGGGGGGAGCTTTACAATGAGCAGTTCTTC,CSVERGELYNEQFF
TRBJ2-7,NA,NA,TRBV27,TGTGCCAGCAGTTTTAGGGGTGGGCCCCTACAGCACTACGAGCAGTACTTC,CASSFRGGPLQHYEQYF
TRBJ1-2,NA,NA,TRBV24-1,TGTGCCACCAGTGATTCAGGGGTTGGCTACACCTTC,CATSDSGVGYTF
TRBJ2-7,NA,TRBD1,TRBV6-5,TGTGCCAGCAGAAGGACAGGGGGCGGCTACGAGCAGTACTTC,CASRRTGGGYEQYF
TRBJ1-4,NA,TRBD1,TRBV2,TGTGCCAGCAGCCCCGGGACAGTAAGAGAAAAACTGTTTTTT,CASSPGTVREKLFF
TRBJ2-1,NA,TRBD2,TRBV6-5,TGTGCCAGCAGTTACTGGGGACTAGCGGACAATGAGCAGTTCTTC,CASSYWGLADNEQFF
TRBJ2-7,NA,TRBD1,TRBV2,TGTGCCAGCAGTAAGGACAGGGGCGAGCAGTACTTC,CASSKDRGEQYF
TRBJ2-1,NA,TRBD1,TRBV25-1,TGTGCCAGCAGTGATCCCTCCCAGGGGGCTCGCTACAATGAGCAGTTCTTC,CASSDPSQGARYNEQFF
TRBJ2-1,few,TRBD2,TRBV9,TGTGCCAGCAGCGTAGTGGCTAGCGGGATCTACAATGAGCAGTTCTTC,CASSVVASGIYNEQFF
TRBJ1-2,NA,NA,TRBV9,TGTGCCAGCAGCTCCCGGCAGGGTTGGGGCTACACCTTC,CASSSRQGWGYTF
TRBJ1-1,once,TRBD1,TRBV5-4,TGTGCCAGCAGCTTGGAGGGGGCAATGAACACTGAAGCTTTCTTT,CASSLEGAMNTEAFF
TRBJ2-7,NA,NA,TRBV6-2/TRBV6-3,TGTGCCAGCAGCCCTATTTACAGGGCCCCCTCCTACGAGCAGTACTTC,CASSPIYRAPSYEQYF
TRBJ2-7,NA,TRBD2,TRBV6-6,TGTGCCAGCAGTTACCTCCTGACTAGCACCTCCTACGAGCAGTACTTC,CASSYLLTSTSYEQYF
TRBJ1-1,NA,NA,TRBV28,TGTGCCAGCAGTTTCTTCGGGGGGACTGAAGCTTTCTTT,CASSFFGGTEAFF
TRBJ2-2,NA,TRBD2,TRBV4-2,TGTGCCAGCAGCCAGGTGACTAGCGGGAGCACCGGGGAGCTGTTTTTT,CASSQVTSGSTGELFF
TRBJ2-1,NA,NA,TRBV11-3,TGTGCCAGCAGCTCACTGGAGCGGTCCTACAATGAGCAGTTCTTC,CASSSLERSYNEQFF
TRBJ2-3,NA,TRBD2,TRBV19,TGTGCCAGTAGTATACTAGCGGGATGGGCAGATACGCAGTATTTT,CASSILAGWADTQYF
TRBJ1-1,once,TRBD1,TRBV19,TGTGCCAGTAGTATGGAGGGGGCGGCTGAAGCTTTCTTT,CASSMEGAAEAFF
TRBJ1-2,NA,TRBD1,TRBV28,TGTGCCAGCAGCACCGGGACAGACGATGGCTACACCTTC,CASSTGTDDGYTF
TRBJ1-1,NA,NA,TRBV30,TGTGCCTGGAGCCGGGGGTCGACTGAAGCTTTCTTT,CAWSRGSTEAFF
TRBJ2-1,NA,TRBD2,TRBV7-9,TGTGCCAGCAGCCAACTAGCGGGAGGGTACAATGAGCAGTTCTTC,CASSQLAGGYNEQFF
TRBJ2-3,NA,TRBD2,TRBV6-6,TGTGCCAGCAGTCCGACTCGACTAGCGGGAGGCCCTGGCACAGATACGCAGTATTTT,CASSPTRLAGGPGTDTQYF
TRBJ2-1,NA,NA,TRBV7-3,TGTGCCAGCAGCTTAACTAGCGGACCTTACGATGAGCAGTTCTTC,CASSLTSGPYDEQFF
TRBJ1-5,NA,TRBD1,TRBV7-2,TGTGCCAGCAGCTGGGGGACAGGGGGCAATCAGCCCCAGCATTTT,CASSWGTGGNQPQHF
TRBJ2-7,NA,TRBD1,TRBV19,TGTGCCAGTAGTACCGGGACAGGCCCCTACGAGCAGTACTTC,CASSTGTGPYEQYF
TRBJ1-2,few,NA,TRBV28,TGTGCCAGCGGGTTGACAGGCACTAACTATGGCTACACCTTC,CASGLTGTNYGYTF
TRBJ2-3,NA,NA,TRBV21-1,TGTGCCAGCAGCAATCCGGGACTAGCGGGACGTGCTAGCACAGATACGCAGTATTTT,CASSNPGLAGRASTDTQYF
TRBJ1-3,NA,NA,TRBV5-1,TGCGCCAGCGCTTATCAGGCTCCTGGAAACACCATATATTTT,CASAYQAPGNTIYF
TRBJ2-5,NA,TRBD2,TRBV5-1,TGCGCCAGCAGGGGGGGGGTCCAAGAGACCCAGTACTTC,CASRGGVQETQYF
TRBJ1-4,medium-sized,NA,TRBV4-1,TGCGCCAGCACCCGGGACTTCGAAAAACTGTTTTTT,CASTRDFEKLFF
TRBJ1-5,NA,TRBD1,TRBV6-5,TGTGCCAGCAGGCGGACAGGGGATCAGCCCCAGCATTTT,CASRRTGDQPQHF
TRBJ1-5,NA,TRBD1,TRBV30,TGTGCCTGGAGTCCTACAGGGGGGCTCAATCAGCCCCAGCATTTT,CAWSPTGGLNQPQHF
TRBJ1-5,NA,NA,TRBV28,TGTGCCAGCAGTTTCGAGTTTCGTGATCAGCCCCAGCATTTT,CASSFEFRDQPQHF
TRBJ2-7,NA,NA,TRBV7-2,TGTGCCAGCAGCTTTAACGAGTACGAGCAGTACTTC,CASSFNEYEQYF
TRBJ1-5,once,TRBD1,TRBV27,TGTGCCAGCAGTTTATCCTCATGGACAGGGGATCAGCCCCAGCATTTT,CASSLSSWTGDQPQHF
TRBJ2-3,once,TRBD2,TRBV19,TGTGCCAGTAGTACCGGGACTAGCGGGATAACAGATACGCAGTATTTT,CASSTGTSGITDTQYF